This T cell receptor (beta chain) emerged from a study of identical twins. General study points: Researchers reported excess low generation probability among twin-shared out-of-frame alpha sequences. There is a chance that invariant MAIT and iNKT cells partially muddied zero-insertion analyses.

All donors were healthy Caucasians. About this clonotype itself: Its cognate antigen is unknown.

Addition of a universal primer site occurred through template switching, and cDNA carried unique molecular identifiers. MiXCR, run by TCRdb on the 5' RACE reads, gives a single entry per CDR3 protein. This repertoire shows about 890,000 distinct CDR3 sequences, around 12% found once; its top ten account for about 1.6%. A further study also used this sample, focusing on yellow fever vaccine responses in identical twins.

The sequencing sample was made of PBMCs. This TCR was recovered from a young woman in good health.

CDR3 sequence: CSADPPPARGQETQYF. CDR3 bases: TGCAGTGCTGACCCACCTCCCGCCAGGGGCCAAGAGACCCAGTACTTC. The chain has TRBV20-1 and TRBJ2-5, with TRBD1 as a possible D gene (6 bases). Germline V gene data show CDR1 as DFQATT and CDR2 as SNEGSKA (reference sequence). The CDR3 sequence is 16 residues long. The V end was cut by 5 bases, the J end by 1 base, with 20 bases between.